The rows below give T cell receptor beta chains drawn from one sample of a study of OX40 agonist ivuxolimab in advanced cancers. TCRdb keeps only in-frame clones here, not all; method: immunoSEQ multiplex PCR. The sample lists 66,000 or so clones, about three quarters occurring once. The sequencing used CD4+ or CD8+ T cells sorted from blood, collected in a trial of the OX40 agonist ivuxolimab. All receptors derive from an adult with an advanced solid tumor such as melanoma, head and neck, liver or kidney cancer. The CDR3 runs from the conserved cysteine through the conserved F or W. Each record gives: J gene, D gene, V gene, clone size, CDR3 DNA, CDR3 protein. D genes are given only for firm matches. Clone sizes are given selectively: once, few, many, or a class where the clone is expanded.

j_call: TRBJ2-6
d_call: .
v_call: TRBV4-1
clone_size: .
cdr3_nt: TGCGCCAGCAGCCAAGCTGGGGCCAACGTCCTGACTTTC
cdr3_aa: CASSQAGANVLTF

j_call: TRBJ2-2
d_call: .
v_call: TRBV6-1
clone_size: once
cdr3_nt: TGTGCCAGCAGCCCCATGTCTTGGGGCACCGGGGAGCTGTTTTTT
cdr3_aa: CASSPMSWGTGELFF

j_call: TRBJ2-2
d_call: .
v_call: TRBV14
clone_size: .
cdr3_nt: TGTGCCAGCAGCCAACTAGCGCCGGTGGACACCGGGGAGCTGTTTTTT
cdr3_aa: CASSQLAPVDTGELFF

j_call: TRBJ1-5
d_call: TRBD1
v_call: TRBV5-1
clone_size: .
cdr3_nt: TGCGCCAGCAGCACGGGACAGGGCGGAAATCAGCCCCAGCATTTT
cdr3_aa: CASSTGQGGNQPQHF

j_call: TRBJ1-1
d_call: .
v_call: TRBV28
clone_size: .
cdr3_nt: TGTGCCAGCAGTTCCGCACCGGGACAGAACACTGAAGCTTTCTTT
cdr3_aa: CASSSAPGQNTEAFF

j_call: TRBJ2-5
d_call: TRBD2
v_call: TRBV5-1
clone_size: .
cdr3_nt: TGCGCCAGCAGCCCGGGACTAGCTTCGCCGGGGACCCAGTACTTC
cdr3_aa: CASSPGLASPGTQYF

j_call: TRBJ2-1
d_call: .
v_call: TRBV6-6
clone_size: once
cdr3_nt: TGTGCCAGCGGGGCAAGCTCCTACAATGAGCAGTTCTTC
cdr3_aa: CASGASSYNEQFF

j_call: TRBJ1-2
d_call: .
v_call: TRBV5-2
clone_size: .
cdr3_nt: TGTGCCAGCAAGTATGACAGAAAGACCTATGGCTACACCTTC
cdr3_aa: CASKYDRKTYGYTF

j_call: TRBJ2-5
d_call: .
v_call: TRBV6-6
clone_size: .
cdr3_nt: TGTGCCAGCAGTTTCGACGGCCCAGGGGGGGAGACCCAGTACTTC
cdr3_aa: CASSFDGPGGETQYF

j_call: TRBJ1-2
d_call: .
v_call: TRBV6-5
clone_size: .
cdr3_nt: TGTGCCAGCAGTTACTCCTACAGGGTTTACTATGGCTACACCTTC
cdr3_aa: CASSYSYRVYYGYTF

j_call: TRBJ2-2
d_call: .
v_call: TRBV11-3
clone_size: once
cdr3_nt: TGTGCCAGCAGCTTAGAGGGAAACACCGGGGAGCTGTTTTTT
cdr3_aa: CASSLEGNTGELFF

j_call: TRBJ1-5
d_call: .
v_call: TRBV15
clone_size: .
cdr3_nt: TGTGCCACCAGCAGAGTGAGCCAGGGAACACAGCCCCAGCATTTT
cdr3_aa: CATSRVSQGTQPQHF

j_call: TRBJ1-1
d_call: .
v_call: TRBV29-1
clone_size: .
cdr3_nt: TGCAGCGTCCACTCCTCAATGAACACTGAAGCTTTCTTT
cdr3_aa: CSVHSSMNTEAFF

j_call: TRBJ2-2
d_call: .
v_call: TRBV7-3
clone_size: .
cdr3_nt: TGTGCCAGCAGCCCCGCCCGGGACTTTACCGGGGAGCTGTTTTTT
cdr3_aa: CASSPARDFTGELFF

j_call: TRBJ2-1
d_call: .
v_call: TRBV28
clone_size: .
cdr3_nt: TGTGCCAGCAGTTTATTATCCAGCTCCTACAATGAGCAGTTCTTC
cdr3_aa: CASSLLSSSYNEQFF

j_call: TRBJ2-7
d_call: TRBD1
v_call: TRBV5-1
clone_size: once
cdr3_nt: TGCGCCAGCAGCGTTGCGACAGGGACCTCCTACGAGCAGTACTTC
cdr3_aa: CASSVATGTSYEQYF

j_call: TRBJ1-2
d_call: TRBD1
v_call: TRBV6-6
clone_size: many
cdr3_nt: TGTGCCAGCACCCGGGACAGGGTTGTTGGCTACACCTTC
cdr3_aa: CASTRDRVVGYTF

j_call: TRBJ1-2
d_call: .
v_call: TRBV7-8
clone_size: .
cdr3_nt: TGTGCCAGCAGCTTAGAGGAGGGGTACTATGGCTACACCTTC
cdr3_aa: CASSLEEGYYGYTF

j_call: TRBJ1-1
d_call: .
v_call: TRBV21-1
clone_size: .
cdr3_nt: TGTGCCAGCAGATATAACGTAGCTACAATTCGCACTGAAGCTTTCTTT
cdr3_aa: CASRYNVATIRTEAFF

j_call: TRBJ1-2
d_call: .
v_call: TRBV11-2
clone_size: .
cdr3_nt: TGTGCCAGCAGCTTAGATGCGGGGCCCGGGTATGGCTACACCTTC
cdr3_aa: CASSLDAGPGYGYTF

j_call: TRBJ2-3
d_call: TRBD2
v_call: TRBV2
clone_size: .
cdr3_nt: TGTGCCAGCAGCCGGGAGGACCTCTCTGGCACAGATACGCAGTATTTT
cdr3_aa: CASSREDLSGTDTQYF

j_call: TRBJ1-5
d_call: TRBD1
v_call: TRBV30
clone_size: few
cdr3_nt: TGTGCCTGGAGTGAAACCGACAGGGGGCTTCAGCCCCAGCATTTT
cdr3_aa: CAWSETDRGLQPQHF

j_call: TRBJ2-5
d_call: .
v_call: TRBV9
clone_size: .
cdr3_nt: TGTGCCAGCAGCTCAGGAGTGGGGTTTGAGACCCAGTACTTC
cdr3_aa: CASSSGVGFETQYF

j_call: TRBJ1-5
d_call: .
v_call: TRBV23-1
clone_size: .
cdr3_nt: TGCGCCAGCAGTCATCCGGGGGCAAGGCAGCCCCAGCATTTT
cdr3_aa: CASSHPGARQPQHF

j_call: TRBJ2-1
d_call: .
v_call: TRBV19
clone_size: .
cdr3_nt: TGTGCCAGTAGTGCCCTTGGGACGGACTCCTACAATGAGCAGTTCTTC
cdr3_aa: CASSALGTDSYNEQFF

j_call: TRBJ2-3
d_call: .
v_call: TRBV2
clone_size: .
cdr3_nt: TGTGCCAGCAGTGCCCGGGGGACAGTCACAGATACGCAGTATTTT
cdr3_aa: CASSARGTVTDTQYF

j_call: TRBJ1-2
d_call: .
v_call: TRBV5-6
clone_size: .
cdr3_nt: TGTGCCAGCAGCTTTCGGGCCTATGGCTACACCTTC
cdr3_aa: CASSFRAYGYTF

j_call: TRBJ2-2
d_call: .
v_call: TRBV5-4
clone_size: .
cdr3_nt: TGTGCCAGCAGCTTGGCCCCCCGGCTAACGAACACCGGGGAGCTGTTTTTT
cdr3_aa: CASSLAPRLTNTGELFF

j_call: TRBJ2-7
d_call: TRBD1
v_call: TRBV5-5
clone_size: .
cdr3_nt: TGTGCCAGCAGCCGACAGGGGTGGTACGAGCAGTACTTC
cdr3_aa: CASSRQGWYEQYF

j_call: TRBJ2-3
d_call: .
v_call: TRBV4-1
clone_size: few
cdr3_nt: TGCGCCAGCAGCCGTCTCCCCAGGGGCTGGGGCGCAGATACGCAGTATTTT
cdr3_aa: CASSRLPRGWGADTQYF

j_call: TRBJ2-1
d_call: TRBD2
v_call: TRBV6-5
clone_size: few
cdr3_nt: TGTGCCAGCAAGGCTAGCGGGGGAACAAAGCAGTTCTTC
cdr3_aa: CASKASGGTKQFF

j_call: TRBJ1-2
d_call: .
v_call: TRBV19
clone_size: .
cdr3_nt: TGTGCCAGTAGTATCTCTCAAGGGGGAAACTACGGGGGCTACACCTTC
cdr3_aa: CASSISQGGNYGGYTF

j_call: TRBJ1-1
d_call: TRBD1
v_call: TRBV2
clone_size: once
cdr3_nt: TGTGCCAGCAGCGGGACAGGGGTTGAAGCTTTCTTT
cdr3_aa: CASSGTGVEAFF

j_call: TRBJ2-1
d_call: .
v_call: TRBV2
clone_size: few
cdr3_nt: TGTGCCAGCAGAGAGACCACGAGCTCCTACAATGAGCAGTTCTTC
cdr3_aa: CASRETTSSYNEQFF

j_call: TRBJ2-4
d_call: .
v_call: TRBV5-1
clone_size: .
cdr3_nt: TGCGCCAGCAGCCTGGGAGAGCAGGACATTCAGTACTTC
cdr3_aa: CASSLGEQDIQYF

j_call: TRBJ2-2
d_call: .
v_call: TRBV19
clone_size: .
cdr3_nt: TGTGCCAGTAGTTGGGCCACCGGGGAGCTGTTTTTT
cdr3_aa: CASSWATGELFF

j_call: TRBJ2-3
d_call: TRBD2
v_call: TRBV5-4
clone_size: .
cdr3_nt: TGTGCCAGCAGCTCGGGACTAGCGGGCACAGATACGCAGTATTTT
cdr3_aa: CASSSGLAGTDTQYF

j_call: TRBJ1-2
d_call: TRBD1
v_call: TRBV29-1
clone_size: few
cdr3_nt: TGCAGCGTTGAGGGGACAGTGAAAGGCTACACCTTC
cdr3_aa: CSVEGTVKGYTF

j_call: TRBJ1-6
d_call: .
v_call: TRBV9
clone_size: .
cdr3_nt: TGTGCCAGCAGCGTAGGGGGAGGGGGTATTGATAATTCACCCCTCCACTTT
cdr3_aa: CASSVGGGGIDNSPLHF

j_call: TRBJ2-7
d_call: TRBD2
v_call: TRBV2
clone_size: once
cdr3_nt: TGTGCCAGCAAAAAGACTAGCGGGAGGTTGCAGTACGAGCAGTACTTC
cdr3_aa: CASKKTSGRLQYEQYF

j_call: TRBJ2-7
d_call: TRBD2
v_call: TRBV9
clone_size: .
cdr3_nt: TGTGCCAGCAGCGTAGCCGGGACTAGCGGGGAATGGCAGTACTTC
cdr3_aa: CASSVAGTSGEWQYF

j_call: TRBJ1-5
d_call: TRBD1
v_call: TRBV27
clone_size: few
cdr3_nt: TGTGCCAGCAAAGAAGGGACAGGGTTGACACGGGACAATCAGCCCCAGCATTTT
cdr3_aa: CASKEGTGLTRDNQPQHF

j_call: TRBJ2-2
d_call: .
v_call: TRBV10-2
clone_size: .
cdr3_nt: TGCGCCAGCTCCGTTGCGCCAAACACCGGGGAGCTGTTTTTT
cdr3_aa: CASSVAPNTGELFF

j_call: TRBJ2-3
d_call: TRBD2
v_call: TRBV6-4
clone_size: .
cdr3_nt: TGTGCCAGCAGAGCGGGACTCACAGATACGCAGTATTTT
cdr3_aa: CASRAGLTDTQYF

j_call: TRBJ2-7
d_call: .
v_call: TRBV2
clone_size: .
cdr3_nt: TGTGCCAGCAAATCTAGGGTCAACTACGAGCAGTACTTC
cdr3_aa: CASKSRVNYEQYF

j_call: TRBJ1-1
d_call: .
v_call: TRBV6-5
clone_size: .
cdr3_nt: TGTGCCAGCAGTTATGAGGGAAGCCAAGCTTTCTTT
cdr3_aa: CASSYEGSQAFF

j_call: TRBJ1-1
d_call: .
v_call: TRBV6-1
clone_size: .
cdr3_nt: TGTGCCAGCAGTGATGGGGGGTACACTGAAGCTTTCTTT
cdr3_aa: CASSDGGYTEAFF

j_call: TRBJ2-1
d_call: TRBD2
v_call: TRBV6-6
clone_size: .
cdr3_nt: TGTGCCAGCAACGCTGGACTAGCGGGAGAGCGTGAGCAGTTCTTC
cdr3_aa: CASNAGLAGEREQFF

j_call: TRBJ2-7
d_call: .
v_call: TRBV2
clone_size: .
cdr3_nt: TGTGCCAGCAGTGCGATGAGCTACGAGCAGTACTTC
cdr3_aa: CASSAMSYEQYF

j_call: TRBJ1-1
d_call: TRBD1
v_call: TRBV4-1
clone_size: few
cdr3_nt: TGCGCCAGCAGCCAGGCGGGACAGAGGAACACTGAAGCTTTCTTT
cdr3_aa: CASSQAGQRNTEAFF

j_call: TRBJ2-1
d_call: .
v_call: TRBV5-1
clone_size: .
cdr3_nt: TGCGCCAGCAGCTTGGCAACAGAGTACAATGAGCAGTTCTTC
cdr3_aa: CASSLATEYNEQFF

j_call: TRBJ1-5
d_call: .
v_call: TRBV6-1
clone_size: .
cdr3_nt: TGTGCCAGCAGTGTTAGTGTGAATCAGCCCCAGCATTTT
cdr3_aa: CASSVSVNQPQHF

j_call: TRBJ2-3
d_call: .
v_call: TRBV5-4
clone_size: .
cdr3_nt: TGTGCCAGCAGCTTGGAGCCGTCGACAGATACGCAGTATTTT
cdr3_aa: CASSLEPSTDTQYF

j_call: TRBJ1-1
d_call: .
v_call: TRBV4-2
clone_size: .
cdr3_nt: TGTGCCAGCAGCCACATGACGGCGCCCGACACTGAAGCTTTCTTT
cdr3_aa: CASSHMTAPDTEAFF

j_call: TRBJ2-3
d_call: TRBD1
v_call: TRBV5-4
clone_size: .
cdr3_nt: TGTGCCAGCAGCGCAGGACAGGGAGGTGGCACAGATACGCAGTATTTT
cdr3_aa: CASSAGQGGGTDTQYF

j_call: TRBJ2-7
d_call: .
v_call: TRBV30
clone_size: few
cdr3_nt: TGTGCCTGGAGTGGTGGGACTGCAACCTCCTACGAGCAGTACTTC
cdr3_aa: CAWSGGTATSYEQYF

j_call: TRBJ2-5
d_call: .
v_call: TRBV6-6
clone_size: .
cdr3_nt: TGTGCCAGCAGTTACCAACAAACAGGGAAGGGAGAGACCCAGTACTTC
cdr3_aa: CASSYQQTGKGETQYF

j_call: TRBJ1-3
d_call: .
v_call: TRBV28
clone_size: .
cdr3_nt: TGTGCCAGCAGTTCAACAGGATCTGGAAACACCATATATTTT
cdr3_aa: CASSSTGSGNTIYF

j_call: TRBJ1-5
d_call: .
v_call: TRBV5-5
clone_size: .
cdr3_nt: TGTGCCAGCAGCTTGGAAGGTGGGGGGCATCAGCCCCAGCATTTT
cdr3_aa: CASSLEGGGHQPQHF

j_call: TRBJ1-2
d_call: TRBD1
v_call: TRBV10-1
clone_size: .
cdr3_nt: TGCGCCAGCACCGAGGGGGGGACAGGGCCCAACTATGGCTACACCTTC
cdr3_aa: CASTEGGTGPNYGYTF